The 17 T cell receptor beta chains given below trace back to one sample, sequenced in a study of blood T cell repertoires in COVID-19. The method was immunoSEQ multiplex PCR; TCRdb's version includes in-frame clones alone and lacks a portion of them. The sample carries a few hundred thousand clones, roughly 85% recorded once. The sample taken for sequencing was peripheral blood. These receptors originate from a man aged 55 to 70 who had recovered from COVID-19.

The chain employs TRBV7-2 and TRBJ1-1, with 9 positions matching TRBD1. The junction had 12 bases not matched to a gene; V was cut back by 2 bases and J by 5 bases. Germline V gives CDR1 SGHTA, CDR2 FQGNSA. This CDR3 is 17 amino acids long. This CDR3 reads CASSLSARGQGGTEAFF. The CDR3 nucleotides are TGTGCCAGCAGCTTATCCGCCCGGGGACAGGGTGGGACTGAAGCTTTCTTT.

The sample holds a few counts of this clone. This chain connects TRBV5-1 to TRBJ1-5; D gene uncertain. The CDR3 runs 15 residues. V was pared by 1 base and J by 7 bases, with 15 bases between. Looked up from germline, CDR1 is SGHRS and CDR2 is YFSETQ. CDR3 coding DNA: TGCGCCAGCAGCTTGATTCCCGGGAGCGAGCAGCCCCAGCATTTT. As protein: CASSLIPGSEQPQHF.

This clone was seen once. The V and J genes are TRBV19 and TRBJ2-5; D might be TRBD1 (5 bases). CDR1 LNHDA and CDR2 SQIVND come from the germline V gene (reference sequence). The V end was cut by 9 bases, the J end by 4 bases, with 21 bases between. There are 15 residues in the CDR3. CDR3 sequence (DNA): TGTGCCAGCAGCTCCTTCCTTCGTACAGGAGAGACCCAGTACTTC. This translates into CASSSFLRTGETQYF. Drawing the rest from reference TRBV19 and TRBJ2-5, the complete variable domain is DGGITQSPKYLFRKEGQNVTLSCEQNLNHDAMYWYRQDPGQGLRLIYYSQIVNDFQKGDIAEGYSVSREKKESFPLTVTSAQKNPTAFYLCASSSFLRTGETQYFGPGTRLLVL.

The chain recombines TRBV7-9 with TRBJ2-2; 7 bases match TRBD1. V lost 6 bases and J lost 1; bases outside the gene matches: 5. This CDR3 has 15 residues. Germline V gene sequence: CDR1 SEHNR, CDR2 FQNEAQ (reference sequence). CDR3 in DNA: TGTGCCAGCAGTACCCGGGACAGGAACACCGGGGAGCTGTTTTTT. This gives the protein CASSTRDRNTGELFF.

This sequence joins TRBV6-5 and TRBJ1-3; no reliable D call. Trimming took off 2 bases at V and 1 base at J, with 6 bases between the two ends. The CDR3 contains 14 residues. Germline CDR1 and CDR2: MNHEY and SVGAGI. CDR3 sequence reads: CASSYGESGNTIYF. DNA for the CDR3: TGTGCCAGCAGTTACGGAGAGTCTGGAAACACCATATATTTT.

This clone has a single count. The rearrangement joins TRBV7-8 to TRBJ2-5; D may be TRBD1 (5 bases). Trimming cost V 1 base and J 2 bases, with 11 bases left between them. Germline V gene lookup returns CDR1 SGHVS and CDR2 FQNEAQ. CDR3 length: 15 residues. CDR3 region: CASSLVDDRQETQYF. The CDR3 DNA is TGTGCCAGCAGCTTAGTTGATGACAGACAAGAGACCCAGTACTTC.

The chain uses TRBV19 and TRBJ2-1, with 11 nucleotides matching TRBD2. The germline CDR1 and CDR2 sequences are LNHDA and SQIVND (reference sequence). This CDR3 is built from 13 residues. V lost 5 bases and J lost 13; bases outside the gene matches: 7. The CDR3 DNA sequence: TGTGCCAGTAGTTGGGGACTAGCGGAGACCCAGTTCTTC. Translated: CASSWGLAETQFF.

This sequence joins TRBV9 and TRBJ2-3; 13 positions match TRBD2. Germline loops: CDR1 SGDLS, CDR2 YYNGEE. The CDR3 is made up of 16 amino acids. V shed 3 bases, J shed 4 bases, and the junction held 5 bases outside the gene matches. The CDR3 DNA is TGTGCCAGCAGCGACGGACTAGCGGGGGATCCAGATACGCAGTATTTT. It encodes CASSDGLAGDPDTQYF. The full variable domain, its missing parts supplied by reference TRBV9 and TRBJ2-3, is DSGVTQTPKHLITATGQRVTLRCSPRSGDLSVYWYQQSLDQGLQFLIQYYNGEERAKGNILERFSAQQFPDLHSELNLSSLELGDSALYFCASSDGLAGDPDTQYFGPGTRLTVL.

This clone was seen once. The genes are TRBV4-1 and TRBJ2-4, with a weak D call TRBD2 (5 bases). The CDR3 sequence is 15 residues long. From germline, CDR1 is MGHRA and CDR2 YSYEKL. Trimming pared 3 bases from V and 0 bases from J, leaving 9 bases between. The CDR3 region is CASSHGRVAKNIQYF. In nucleotides, the CDR3 is TGCGCCAGCAGCCATGGGCGGGTAGCCAAAAACATTCAGTACTTC.

This clone was counted a few times. The gene calls are TRBV28 and TRBJ2-5; a weak D match, TRBD2 (6 bases). The CDR3 consists of 14 residues. The V end was cut by 3 bases, the J end by 1 base, with 9 bases between. In germline, CDR1 is MDHEN, CDR2 SYDVKM. The CDR3 loop reads CASSLTRLQETQYF. DNA of the CDR3: TGTGCCAGCAGTTTGACTAGGCTCCAAGAGACCCAGTACTTC.

This clone came up once. Written as DNA, the CDR3 is TGCGCCAGCAGCCAAACTACTAGCGGGGGGAGCCATACGCAGTATTTT. Translated: CASSQTTSGGSHTQYF. V is TRBV5-1 and J is TRBJ2-3; 12 bases line up with TRBD2. Trimming took 4 bases from V and 7 from J; bases not matched to a gene: 10. Germline CDR1 and CDR2: SGHRS and YFSETQ. The CDR3 contains 16 residues. The variable domain in full, with the rest retrieved from reference TRBV5-1 and TRBJ2-3, is KAGVTQTPRYLIKTRGQQVTLSCSPISGHRSVSWYQQTPGQGLQFLFEYFSETQRNKGNFPGRFSGRQFSNSRSEMNVSTLELGDSALYLCASSQTTSGGSHTQYFGPGTRLTVL.

The rearrangement uses TRBV7-6 and TRBJ2-1, with TRBD2 matching over 7 bases. The CDR3 consists of 16 residues. V lost 0 bases and J lost 4; bases outside the gene matches: 6. Germline values: CDR1 SGHVS, CDR2 FNYEAQ. DNA of the CDR3: TGTGCCAGCAGCTTAGCGCCTCGCGGGAGTTACAATGAGCAGTTCTTC. Its translation: CASSLAPRGSYNEQFF. The whole variable domain, remainder taken from reference TRBV7-6 and TRBJ2-1, is GAGVSQSPRYKVTKRGQDVALRCDPISGHVSLYWYRQALGQGPEFLTYFNYEAQQDKSGLPNDRFSAERPEGSISTLTIQRTEQRDSAMYRCASSLAPRGSYNEQFFGPGTRLTVL.

The chain combines TRBV19 with TRBJ2-5; tentatively, D is TRBD1 (6 bases). The germline CDR1 and CDR2 sequences are LNHDA and SQIVND (reference sequence). CDR3 length: 16 amino acids. The V and J ends lost 0 bases and 3 bases respectively, with 14 bases between them. CDR3: CASSIDRNRAKETQYF. CDR3 DNA sequence: TGTGCCAGTAGTATAGATCGTAACAGGGCGAAAGAGACCCAGTACTTC.

This clone was counted between two and nine times. The rearrangement uses TRBV5-1 and TRBJ2-3, with 12 bases aligning to TRBD2. In germline, CDR1 is SGHRS, CDR2 YFSETQ. J was trimmed by 0 bases and V by 2 bases; bases with no gene match: 4. The CDR3 extends over 17 amino acids. The CDR3 loop reads CASSFGLAGLSTDTQYF. The CDR3 bases are TGCGCCAGCAGCTTCGGACTAGCGGGATTGAGCACAGATACGCAGTATTTT.

The rearrangement links TRBV18 to TRBJ2-1; 10 nucleotides match TRBD1. The CDR3 is 15 residues long. CDR1 is KGHSH and CDR2 is LQKENI in the germline V gene. The V gene end was trimmed by 2 bases and the J gene end by 4 bases; junction bases not matched to a gene: 2. This CDR3 is CASSPGQGGYNEQFF. CDR3 DNA sequence: TGTGCCAGCTCACCAGGACAGGGGGGTTACAATGAGCAGTTCTTC. The full variable domain, completed using reference TRBV18 and TRBJ2-1, is NAGVMQNPRHLVRRRGQEARLRCSPMKGHSHVYWYRQLPEEGLKFMVYLQKENIIDESGMPKERFSAEFPKEGPSILRIQQVVRGDSAAYFCASSPGQGGYNEQFFGPGTRLTVL.

The rearrangement links TRBV5-1 to TRBJ2-1; 9 bases fit TRBD1. V was pared by 4 bases and J by 9 bases, with 8 bases of the junction left unmatched. The V gene's germline CDR1 is SGHRS and CDR2 YFSETQ. This CDR3 spans 14 amino acids. CDR3 in amino acids: CASSDGTGNGEQFF. Here the CDR3 DNA reads TGCGCCAGCAGCGATGGGACAGGGAACGGTGAGCAGTTCTTC. The full variable domain, in which reference TRBV5-1 and TRBJ2-1 provide the parts outside the CDR3, is KAGVTQTPRYLIKTRGQQVTLSCSPISGHRSVSWYQQTPGQGLQFLFEYFSETQRNKGNFPGRFSGRQFSNSRSEMNVSTLELGDSALYLCASSDGTGNGEQFFGPGTRLTVL.

The rearrangement joins TRBV1 to TRBJ2-3; the table's D call, TRBD2, was not checked against the DNA. TRBV1 is termed a pseudogene. The CDR3 loop spans 15 amino acids. The CDR3 here is CTGTSGIPGTDTQYF. The CDR3 nucleotides read TGCACCGGGACTAGCGGGATCCCTGGCACAGATACGCAGTATTTT.